This T cell receptor (beta chain) originates from a study of identifying expanded T cells in peripheral blood. Study-wide points: Approximately two-week clone count variance significantly increased as total template count grew.

Sequencing was performed with immunoSEQ multiplex PCR; in TCRdb, only in-frame clones are kept and a portion is missing. The table includes roughly 78,000 clones, 85% to 90% detected once. Trimming removed 3 bases at V and 0 bases at J, with 16 bases between. CDR1 SGHDT and CDR2 YYEEEE come from the germline V gene. The CDR3 covers 17 residues. As regards this clone: Its specificity is not known.

The chain has TRBV5-6 and TRBJ1-5, with D unresolved. The TCR comes from a person between 18 and 75 years old in good health. The material sequenced was blood. CDR3 residues: CASSSSFSGFSNQPQHF. CDR3 nucleotide sequence: TGTGCCAGCAGCTCCTCATTCTCAGGATTTAGCAATCAGCCCCAGCATTTT.